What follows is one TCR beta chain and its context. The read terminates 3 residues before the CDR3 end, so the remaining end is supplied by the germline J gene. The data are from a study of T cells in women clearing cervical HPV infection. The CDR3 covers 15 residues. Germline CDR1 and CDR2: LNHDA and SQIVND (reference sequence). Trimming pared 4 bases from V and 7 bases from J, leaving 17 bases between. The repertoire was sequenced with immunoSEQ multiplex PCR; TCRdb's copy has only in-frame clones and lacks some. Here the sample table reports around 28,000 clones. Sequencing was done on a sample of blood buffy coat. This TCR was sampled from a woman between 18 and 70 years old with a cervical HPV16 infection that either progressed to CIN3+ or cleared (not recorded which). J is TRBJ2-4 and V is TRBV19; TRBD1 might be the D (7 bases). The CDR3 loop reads CASSTGGQQFNIQYF. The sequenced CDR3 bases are TGTGCCAGTAGTACCGGGGGACAGCAGTTTAACATT.